This T cell receptor beta chain was recorded in a study of T cells in Graves' hyperthyroidism and ophthalmopathy. The source material, RNA transcripts, was used to amplify TCR beta CDR3 regions. HTBI primers were used for first-round RT-PCR of the TCR CDR3. A single record per CDR3 protein comes from TCRdb applying MiXCR to the multiplex PCR reads. The sample records 300,000 to 450,000 distinct CDR3 sequences, over 11% being singletons. V was cut by 4 bases and J by 7 bases, with 14 bases left in between. The CDR3 totals 12 residues. Germline values: CDR1 DFQATT, CDR2 SNEGSKA (reference sequence). This clonotype was found many times.

Source material: blood. The chain recombines TRBV20-1 with TRBJ2-7, with a weak D call TRBD1 (6 bases). The sequence derives from a woman aged 60-75 years with Graves' hyperthyroidism. CDR3 sequence (DNA): TGCAGTGCTAAAGGGACATCCAGAGAGCAGTACTTC. As protein: CSAKGTSREQYF.